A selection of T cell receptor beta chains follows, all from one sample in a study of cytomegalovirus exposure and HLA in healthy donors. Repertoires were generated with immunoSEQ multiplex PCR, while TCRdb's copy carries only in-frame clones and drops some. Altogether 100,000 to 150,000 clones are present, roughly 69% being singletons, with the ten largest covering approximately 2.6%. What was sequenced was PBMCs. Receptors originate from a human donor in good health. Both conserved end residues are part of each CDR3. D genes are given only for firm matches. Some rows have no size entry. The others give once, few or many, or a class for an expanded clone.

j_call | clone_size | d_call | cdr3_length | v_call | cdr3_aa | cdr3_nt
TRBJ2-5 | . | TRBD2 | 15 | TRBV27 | CASSSGVTGGVTQYF | TGTGCCAGCAGTTCGGGCGTTACCGGGGGGGTGACCCAGTACTTC
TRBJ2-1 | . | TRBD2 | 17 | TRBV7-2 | CASSFSRGGLAGHEQFF | TGTGCCAGCAGCTTTAGCAGGGGGGGACTAGCGGGGCATGAGCAGTTCTTC
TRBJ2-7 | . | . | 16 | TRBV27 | CASNYTGSNLALGQYF | TGTGCCAGCAATTACACTGGGAGCAATTTGGCCTTGGGGCAGTACTTC
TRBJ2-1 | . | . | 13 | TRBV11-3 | CASSLDRVGEQFF | TGTGCCAGCAGCTTAGACCGGGTTGGAGAGCAGTTCTTC
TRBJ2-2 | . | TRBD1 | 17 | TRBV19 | CASSILPGGLTTGELFF | TGTGCCAGTAGTATACTTCCAGGGGGTTTAACCACCGGGGAGCTGTTTTTT
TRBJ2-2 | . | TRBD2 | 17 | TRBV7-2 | CASRKTIGRGGVGELFF | TGTGCCAGCAGAAAAACAATCGGGCGGGGGGGTGTCGGGGAGCTGTTTTTT
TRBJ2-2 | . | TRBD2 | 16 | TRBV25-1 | CASRPTSGPSTGELFF | TGTGCCAGCAGGCCTACTAGCGGGCCTAGCACCGGGGAGCTGTTTTTT
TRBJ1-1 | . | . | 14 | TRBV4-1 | CASSLLRVNTEAFF | TGCGCCAGCAGTCTGCTCAGGGTTAACACTGAAGCTTTCTTT
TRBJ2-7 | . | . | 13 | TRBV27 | CASSLSRNYEQYF | TGTGCCAGCAGTTTATCGCGGAACTACGAGCAGTACTTC
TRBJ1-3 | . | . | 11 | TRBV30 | CAWSVGNTIYF | TGTGCCTGGAGCGTAGGAAACACCATATATTTT
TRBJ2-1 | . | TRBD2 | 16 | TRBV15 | CATSRISGSIYNEQFF | TGTGCCACCAGCAGAATTAGCGGGAGTATTTACAATGAGCAGTTCTTC
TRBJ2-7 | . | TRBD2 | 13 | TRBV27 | CASSPSGLYEQYF | TGTGCCAGCAGCCCTAGCGGCCTCTACGAGCAGTACTTC
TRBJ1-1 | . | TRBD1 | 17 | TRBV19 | CASSIFSAGGMNTEAFF | TGTGCCAGTAGTATTTTTTCGGCAGGGGGCATGAACACTGAAGCTTTCTTT
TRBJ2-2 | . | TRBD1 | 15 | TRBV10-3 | CAISEVTGDTGELFF | TGTGCCATCAGTGAGGTTACAGGGGACACCGGGGAGCTGTTTTTT
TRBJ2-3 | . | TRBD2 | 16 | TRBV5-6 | CASSLQRGVDTDTQYF | TGTGCCAGCAGCTTGCAACGGGGGGTCGATACAGATACGCAGTATTTT
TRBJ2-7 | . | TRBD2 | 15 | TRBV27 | CASSSRTSGIVEQYF | TGTGCCAGCAGTTCCCGGACTAGCGGGATTGTCGAGCAGTACTTC
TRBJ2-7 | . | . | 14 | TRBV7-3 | CASSLGQAPYEQYF | TGTGCCAGCAGTCTGGGGCAGGCCCCCTACGAGCAGTACTTC
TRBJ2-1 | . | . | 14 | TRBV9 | CASSATGSYNEQFF | TGTGCCAGCAGCGCAACAGGTAGCTACAATGAGCAGTTCTTC
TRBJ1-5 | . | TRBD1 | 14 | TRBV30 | CAWSTDRANQPQHF | TGTGCCTGGAGTACCGACAGGGCCAATCAGCCCCAGCATTTT
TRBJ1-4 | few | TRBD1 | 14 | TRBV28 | CASISQGAGEKLFF | TGTGCCAGCATCTCACAGGGGGCGGGTGAAAAACTGTTTTTT
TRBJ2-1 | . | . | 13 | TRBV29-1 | CSVEDWPDNEQFF | TGCAGCGTTGAAGACTGGCCCGACAATGAGCAGTTCTTC
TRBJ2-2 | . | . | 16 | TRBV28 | CASSLSRQPHTGELFF | TGTGCCAGCAGTTTATCGCGGCAGCCTCACACCGGGGAGCTGTTTTTT
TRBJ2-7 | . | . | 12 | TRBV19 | CASSRQAGEQYF | TGTGCCAGTAGTCGACAGGCCGGCGAGCAGTACTTC
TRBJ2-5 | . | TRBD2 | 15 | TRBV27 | CASRLSGRAAETQYF | TGTGCCAGCAGACTTAGCGGGAGGGCCGCAGAGACCCAGTACTTC
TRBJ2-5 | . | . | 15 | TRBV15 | CATSRAPNDRETQYF | TGTGCCACCAGCAGAGCCCCTAACGATCGAGAGACCCAGTACTTC
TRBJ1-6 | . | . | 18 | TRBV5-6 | CASQPLVEGLGGNSPLHF | TGTGCCAGCCAACCTCTCGTGGAGGGCCTCGGAGGTAATTCACCCCTCCACTTT
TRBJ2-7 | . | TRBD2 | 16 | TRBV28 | CASKRGASGSFGEQYF | TGTGCCAGCAAAAGAGGGGCTAGCGGGAGTTTTGGGGAGCAGTACTTC
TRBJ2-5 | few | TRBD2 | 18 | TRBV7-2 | CASSLRLAGGSLGETQYF | TGTGCCAGCAGCTTAAGACTAGCGGGGGGCAGCCTTGGGGAGACCCAGTACTTC
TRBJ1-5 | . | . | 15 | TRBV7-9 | CASSSGDGSNQPQHF | TGTGCCAGCAGCAGCGGAGATGGTAGCAATCAGCCCCAGCATTTT
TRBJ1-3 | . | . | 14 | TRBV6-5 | CASSKSGYGNTIYF | TGTGCCAGCAGCAAAAGCGGGTATGGAAACACCATATATTTT
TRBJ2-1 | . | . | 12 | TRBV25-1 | CASSDLTLGQFF | TGTGCCAGCAGTGATCTGACCCTAGGGCAGTTCTTC
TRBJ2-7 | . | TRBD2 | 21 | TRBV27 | CASSLRATGLADVSSFHEQYF | TGTGCCAGCAGTTTAAGGGCAACGGGACTAGCGGACGTAAGCTCTTTTCACGAGCAGTACTTC
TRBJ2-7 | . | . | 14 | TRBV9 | CASSVGVLPYEQYF | TGTGCCAGCAGCGTAGGCGTACTCCCCTACGAGCAGTACTTC
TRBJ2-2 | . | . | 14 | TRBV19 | CASSIVLLYGELFF | TGTGCCAGTAGTATAGTACTACTATACGGGGAGCTGTTTTTT
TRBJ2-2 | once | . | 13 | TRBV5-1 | CASSLAGSRELFF | TGCGCCAGCAGCTTGGCGGGGTCCAGGGAGCTGTTTTTT
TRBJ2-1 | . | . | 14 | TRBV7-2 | CASSISGAYNEQFF | TGTGCCAGCAGCATTAGCGGAGCCTACAATGAGCAGTTCTTC
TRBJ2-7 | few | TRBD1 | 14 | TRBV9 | CASSVAGTGYEQYF | TGTGCCAGCAGCGTAGCGGGGACAGGGTACGAGCAGTACTTC
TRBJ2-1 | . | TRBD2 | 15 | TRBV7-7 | CASEPRGGDYNEQFF | TGTGCTAGCGAGCCTCGCGGGGGGGACTACAATGAGCAGTTCTTC
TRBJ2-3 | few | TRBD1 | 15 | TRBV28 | CATVGTVRSTDTQYF | TGTGCCACCGTCGGGACAGTCCGAAGCACAGATACGCAGTATTTT
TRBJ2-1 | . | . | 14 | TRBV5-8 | CASSGPWGGNEQFF | TGTGCCAGCAGCGGGCCATGGGGAGGCAATGAGCAGTTCTTC
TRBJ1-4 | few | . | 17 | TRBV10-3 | CAISAEGILPTNEKLFF | TGTGCCATCAGTGCGGAGGGGATACTACCAACTAATGAAAAACTGTTTTTT
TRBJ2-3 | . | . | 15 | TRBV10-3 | CAISEYGGVQDTQYF | TGTGCCATCAGTGAGTATGGCGGGGTCCAGGATACGCAGTATTTT
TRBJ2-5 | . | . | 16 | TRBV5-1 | CASSLGLTGYQETQYF | TGCGCCAGCAGCTTGGGATTAACAGGGTACCAAGAGACCCAGTACTTC
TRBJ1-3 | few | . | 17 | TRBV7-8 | CASSLGSPGLGSGTIYF | TGTGCCAGCAGCTTAGGAAGTCCGGGACTGGGGTCGGGCACCATATATTTT
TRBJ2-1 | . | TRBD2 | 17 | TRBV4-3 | CASSHFLTSGDWNEQFF | TGCGCCAGCAGCCATTTTTTGACTAGCGGGGACTGGAATGAGCAGTTCTTC
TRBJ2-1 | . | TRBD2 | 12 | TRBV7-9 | CAARRGGNEQFF | TGTGCCGCACGGCGGGGGGGCAATGAGCAGTTCTTC
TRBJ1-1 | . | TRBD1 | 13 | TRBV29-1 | CSVAGQGGREAFF | TGCAGCGTGGCGGGACAGGGAGGTCGTGAAGCTTTCTTT
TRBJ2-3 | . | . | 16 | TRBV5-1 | CASSLPGGDSTDTQYF | TGCGCCAGCAGCTTGCCCGGCGGCGACAGCACAGATACGCAGTATTTT
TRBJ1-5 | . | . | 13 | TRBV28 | CASSWPGDQPQHF | TGTGCCAGCAGTTGGCCAGGGGATCAGCCCCAGCATTTT
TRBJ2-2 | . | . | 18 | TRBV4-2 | CASSQGVPWGKNTGELFF | TGTGCCAGCAGCCAAGGTGTCCCCTGGGGCAAGAACACCGGGGAGCTGTTTTTT
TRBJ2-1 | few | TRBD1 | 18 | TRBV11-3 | CASSLGSLTGGAYNEQFF | TGTGCCAGCAGCTTAGGATCTCTGACAGGGGGCGCCTACAATGAGCAGTTCTTC
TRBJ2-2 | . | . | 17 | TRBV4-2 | CASSHPQDWTNTGELFF | TGTGCCAGCAGCCACCCCCAGGACTGGACGAACACCGGGGAGCTGTTTTTT
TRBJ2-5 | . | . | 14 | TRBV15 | CATSRPPSGETQYF | TGTGCCACCAGCAGACCCCCCTCGGGGGAGACCCAGTACTTC
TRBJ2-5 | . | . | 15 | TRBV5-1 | CASSQPGLLQETQYF | TGCGCCAGCAGCCAACCGGGACTCCTCCAAGAGACCCAGTACTTC
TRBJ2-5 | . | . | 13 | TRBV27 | CASSRLGEETQYF | TGTGCCAGCAGCCGACTCGGGGAGGAGACCCAGTACTTC
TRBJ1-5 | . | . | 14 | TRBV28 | CASSIGRGGQPQHF | TGTGCCAGCAGTATAGGACGGGGGGGCCAGCCCCAGCATTTT
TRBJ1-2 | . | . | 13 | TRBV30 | CAWSGEGSYGYTF | TGTGCCTGGAGTGGAGAAGGGAGTTATGGCTACACCTTC
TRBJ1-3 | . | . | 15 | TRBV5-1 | CASSSDSSSGNTIYF | TGCGCCAGCAGCTCCGACAGCTCCTCTGGAAACACCATATATTTT
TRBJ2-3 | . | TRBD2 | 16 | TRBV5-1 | CASSLVLAASTDTQYF | TGCGCCAGCAGCTTGGTACTAGCGGCTAGCACAGATACGCAGTATTTT